This TCR beta chain was documented in a study of human T cells and chemical hapten exposure. Study as a whole: It was small differences in pooled library volume that mainly caused per-sample TCR yields to vary. The study's findings and limits: Because they had alopecia, donors may respond immunologically unlike healthy people.

Indicated time point: pre-sensitization, week 0. Treatment denoted: therapeutic diphenylcyclopropenone sensitization with weekly scalp DPC. The CDR3 is made up of 15 amino acids. Germline V gene lookup returns CDR1 MNHNS and CDR2 SASEGT. Losses at the gene ends were 4 bases for V and 1 base for J; bases not matched to a gene: 1. TCRdb reprocessed the RACE reads with MiXCR, giving one entry per CDR3 protein. The table has a few hundred thousand distinct CDR3 sequences, 5.5% seen once. This clonotype was counted many times. Its antigen is unknown. Source: whole blood, taken in connection with sensitization to the hapten diphenylcyclopropenone (DPC). This TCR was sampled from a woman in her late teens or twenties with alopecia areata. Some clones in this sample may be carry-over from other donors' samples. The chain combines TRBV6-1 with TRBJ2-1; 10 bases line up with TRBD1. For the CDR3, the DNA is TGTGCCAGCAGTGTGGACAGGGGGTCCTACAATGAGCAGTTCTTC. This codes for CASSVDRGSYNEQFF.